This TCR beta chain was obtained from a study of blood T cell repertoires in COVID-19. Study in general: Samples came from the United States, Italy and Spain, spanning acute and convalescent COVID-19.

Assay: immunoSEQ multiplex PCR; the TCRdb copy retains only in-frame clones and omits some. The sample holds roughly 120,000 clones, about 81% seen once. V lost 7 bases and J 6 bases, leaving 16 bases between the germline ends. The CDR3 runs to 14 residues. Germline V CDR1 and CDR2: SEHNR, FQNEAQ (reference sequence). This rearrangement joins TRBV7-9 to TRBJ2-1, with D perhaps matching TRBD2 (5 bases). The sequence came from a man between 65 and 79 years old with acute or convalescent COVID-19. The sequencing sample was made of peripheral blood. This CDR3 is CASIGLATSNEQFF. CDR3 DNA: TGTGCCAGCATCGGACTTGCTACTTCCAATGAGCAGTTCTTC.